This T cell receptor beta chain was recorded in a study of T cells in Graves' hyperthyroidism and ophthalmopathy. For Graves' hyperthyroidism to be stable, ophthalmopathy could not progress within 18 months. This clonotype was picked up a small number of times. Its cognate antigen is unknown. Study-level findings and limits: Ophthalmopathy got predicted by the model a median around 6.6 months before its onset.

The source material, RNA transcripts, was used to amplify TCR beta CDR3 regions. Researchers ran a first-round RT-PCR on the TCR CDR3 using the HTBI primer set. TCRdb called the multiplex PCR reads again in MiXCR, with one record for every CDR3 protein. The sample holds about 560,000 distinct CDR3 sequences; roughly 50% are singletons and the top ten take just under 8.5%. Trimming shortened V by 0 bases and J by 0 bases, and 5 bases separated the two germline ends. Germline V CDR1 and CDR2: SGHVS, FNYEAQ. The length of the CDR3 is 15 residues. This chain joins TRBV7-6 and TRBJ2-2; D uncertain. The sequence came from a woman younger than 35 with Graves' hyperthyroidism. The material sequenced was peripheral blood or thyroid tissue (not recorded which). The CDR3 spells CASSLAPPNTGELFF. The CDR3 nucleotides read TGTGCCAGCAGCTTAGCTCCACCGAACACCGGGGAGCTGTTTTTT.